The T cell receptor beta chain described here comes from a study of cytomegalovirus exposure and HLA in healthy donors. Study-wide results and caveats: The CMV antigen specificity of a few CMV-associated chains was confirmed through in vitro analysis. For presence/absence analyses, sequencing depth was assumed to be roughly uniform across donors. Later analysis indicated greater clonal expansion among HLA-associated TCR beta chains than among equally common other chains.

13 Jbeta primers and 60 Vbeta primers were used for the PCR. Original methodology: It was a later analysis that counted roughly 79 million unique TCR beta chains, of which around 11 million were shared. TCRdb's table, derived via immunoSEQ multiplex PCR, lists solely in-frame clones and lacks some. V, J and clone size are those of that table, while D and trimming were read from the DNA. The data contain over 150,000 clones, 65% to 80% of them seen just once; the ten biggest clones take up over 3%. As concerns this clone: What it binds is not known.

Germline V CDR1 and CDR2: LNHDA, SQIVND (reference sequence). The CDR3 sequence is 16 residues long. The J segment lost 2 bases and the V segment lost 9 bases, leaving 11 bases of the junction unmatched. The J gene is TRBJ2-7, the V gene TRBV19, with 12 bases aligning to TRBD2. The TCR comes from a woman between 50 and 59 years old in good health and CMV-seropositive. Sequences were obtained from PBMCs. The CDR3 is CARQLAGGEGTYEQYF. In DNA, the CDR3 is TGTGCCAGACAACTAGCGGGAGGAGAGGGGACCTACGAGCAGTACTTC.